This entry lists 24 T cell receptor beta chains sequenced from one sample in a study of Ad26.COV2.S vaccination and SARS-CoV-2 variants. Treatment of the sample: roughly 18 received Ad26.COV2.S at low or high dose, single or two shots; about 5 received placebo; per-sample allocation not given. It was on day 63 after the first vaccine or placebo injection that samples were taken. Profiling relied on immunoSEQ multiplex PCR, and the TCRdb table lists in-frame clones only, not all of them. The table lists some 480,000 clones, around 90% of them singletons. This material consisted of peripheral blood, taken in a trial of Ad26.COV2.S vaccine versus placebo. These receptors were collected from a person aged 18-65 years who received the Ad26.COV2.S COVID-19 vaccine or a placebo.

This rearrangement joins TRBV6-6 to TRBJ1-4; 7 bases align to TRBD1. This CDR3 has 15 amino acids. Germline-derived CDR1 and CDR2 are MNHNY and SVGAGI (reference sequence). V lost 8 bases to trimming and J lost 7 bases; unmatched junction nucleotides: 13. In DNA, the CDR3 is TGTGCCAGCCAGAAGGGGGCGCGGACGGGTGAAAAACTGTTTTTT. As protein: CASQKGARTGEKLFF.

The chain joins TRBV6-6 to TRBJ2-7; tentatively, D is TRBD2 (6 bases). Trimming removed 7 bases at V and 3 bases at J, with 19 bases between. The CDR3 length is 15 residues. Germline V gene data show CDR1 as MNHNY and CDR2 as SVGAGI (reference sequence). CDR3 residues: CASTASGPWGYEQYF. The CDR3 DNA sequence: TGTGCCAGCACCGCAAGCGGGCCCTGGGGCTACGAGCAGTACTTC.

This clone was observed once. J is TRBJ2-7 and V is TRBV14, with 9 bases fitting TRBD1. V trimming: 3 bases; J trimming: 2 bases; junction bases outside the gene matches: 5. Per germline, CDR1 SGHDN and CDR2 FVKESK. The CDR3 contains 15 residues. CDR3 residues: CASSQGQGGPYEQYF. DNA of the CDR3: TGTGCCAGCAGCCAGGGACAGGGAGGTCCCTACGAGCAGTACTTC.

The chain recombines TRBV19 with TRBJ1-4; D perhaps matches TRBD1 (5 bases). Trimming removed 11 bases from V and 6 bases from J, with 16 bases in between. The CDR3 has 13 residues. The germline V gene has CDR1 LNHDA and CDR2 SQIVND (reference sequence). CDR3 nucleotide sequence: TGTGCCTCTTCACGGGGCAGGGATGAAAAACTGTTTTTT. Its translation: CASSRGRDEKLFF. Supplemented by reference TRBV19 and TRBJ1-4, the full variable domain reads DGGITQSPKYLFRKEGQNVTLSCEQNLNHDAMYWYRQDPGQGLRLIYYSQIVNDFQKGDIAEGYSVSREKKESFPLTVTSAQKNPTAFYLCASSRGRDEKLFFGSGTQLSVL.

This clone has a single count. CDR3 sequence: CASRRAGGANTGELFF. DNA for the CDR3: TGTGCCAGTAGGAGGGCGGGAGGCGCGAACACCGGGGAGCTGTTTTTT. The chain couples TRBV19 to TRBJ2-2; 8 bases match TRBD2. Unmatched junction bases numbered 6, after V lost 6 bases and J lost 0 bases. The germline CDR1 and CDR2 sequences are LNHDA and SQIVND (reference sequence). This CDR3 has 16 residues.

This chain joins TRBV4-2 and TRBJ1-1; D remains unclear. CDR3 size: 15 residues. Trimming pared 4 bases from V and 2 bases from J, leaving 14 bases between. Germline V gene sequence: CDR1 LGHNA, CDR2 YNFKEQ. The CDR3 protein is CASSLSGVGNTEAFF. CDR3 nucleotides: TGTGCCAGCAGCCTATCGGGTGTCGGAAACACTGAAGCTTTCTTT.

Comment on this clone: The same CDR3 also results from other DNA sequences found in this sample. CDR3 nucleotides: TGTGCCAGCAGCCAAGATCCAGCGGGAGGAGATACGCAGTATTTT. As protein: CASSQDPAGGDTQYF. The gene calls are TRBV3-1 (or the pseudogene TRBV3-2) and TRBJ2-3; 9 bases fit TRBD2. This CDR3 spans 15 amino acids. Looked up from germline, CDR1 is LGHDT and CDR2 is YNNKEL (reference sequence). The V segment lost 0 bases and the J segment 5 bases; nucleotides outside the gene matches: 3.

This chain uses TRBV7-9 with TRBJ2-1, with 7 bases matching TRBD1. The CDR3 is 15 residues long. Per germline, CDR1 SEHNR and CDR2 FQNEAQ (reference sequence). The J segment lost 8 bases and the V segment lost 4 bases, leaving 11 bases of the junction unmatched. This CDR3 reads CASSSTRNRGHEQFF. CDR3 nucleotide sequence: TGTGCCAGCAGCTCCACCCGAAACAGGGGTCATGAGCAGTTCTTC.

This clone was observed once. V and J are TRBV28 and TRBJ1-5; TRBD1 is a possible D gene (5 bases). CDR3 length: 15 residues. V was trimmed by 7 bases and J by 2 bases, leaving 15 bases between them. The germline CDR1 and CDR2 sequences are MDHEN and SYDVKM. The CDR3, as DNA: TGTGCCAGCACCTTAAATCTAGGGGGCAATCAGCCCCAGCATTTT. This translates into CASTLNLGGNQPQHF.

The rearrangement uses TRBV4-1 and TRBJ1-2, with TRBD1 matching 8 bases. This CDR3 is built from 19 residues. Trimming cost V 1 base and J 1 base; bases outside gene matches: 14. CDR1 is MGHRA, CDR2 YSYEKL, per germline. The CDR3 is CASSQGSHTTGAINYGYTF. As DNA, the CDR3 is TGCGCCAGCAGCCAAGGATCCCATACGACAGGGGCGATTAACTATGGCTACACCTTC.

This clone has more than one count but fewer than ten. The CDR3 region is CASSLWTDYGYTF. The DNA for the CDR3 is TGCGCCAGCAGCTTGTGGACAGACTATGGCTACACCTTC. The chain couples TRBV5-1 to TRBJ1-2, with a possible D match to TRBD1 (6 bases). V lost 1 base to trimming and J lost 3 bases, with 7 bases between them. Germline values: CDR1 SGHRS, CDR2 YFSETQ. The CDR3 is made up of 13 amino acids. The complete variable domain, with remaining parts taken from reference TRBV5-1 and TRBJ1-2, reads KAGVTQTPRYLIKTRGQQVTLSCSPISGHRSVSWYQQTPGQGLQFLFEYFSETQRNKGNFPGRFSGRQFSNSRSEMNVSTLELGDSALYLCASSLWTDYGYTFGSGTRLTVV.

The CDR3 nucleotides read TGTGCCAGCAGTTTGGCGGGGCGGAGGTCCCAAGAGACCCAGTACTTC. This codes for CASSLAGRRSQETQYF. The V and J genes are TRBV28 and TRBJ2-5; TRBD2 might be the D (6 bases). Deletions cut 3 bases from V and 1 base from J, with 15 bases between. CDR1 MDHEN and CDR2 SYDVKM come from the germline V gene. The CDR3 is made up of 16 amino acids. Drawing the rest from reference TRBV28 and TRBJ2-5, the complete variable domain is DVKVTQSSRYLVKRTGEKVFLECVQDMDHENMFWYRQDPGLGLRLIYFSYDVKMKEKGDIPEGYSVSREKKERFSLILESASTNQTSMYLCASSLAGRRSQETQYFGPGTRLLVL.

The chain employs TRBV2 and TRBJ1-1; no firm D call. This CDR3 is 14 amino acids long. The V gene lost 4 bases and the J gene lost 4 bases, with 13 bases spanning the gap. The V gene's germline CDR1 is SNHLY and CDR2 FYNNEI. The CDR3 spells CASSVAVVSTEAFF. CDR3 bases: TGTGCCAGCAGTGTAGCAGTGGTATCCACTGAAGCTTTCTTT.

This chain connects TRBV29-1 to TRBJ1-1; maybe TRBD1 (5 bases). The ends were cut back, 4 bases at V and 9 bases at J, with 12 bases in the middle. Germline CDR1 SQVTM, CDR2 ANQGSEA. The CDR3 has 11 amino acids. CDR3 nucleotides: TGCAGCGTTGGGCAGGGTGAAAAAGCTTTCTTT. Amino acids: CSVGQGEKAFF.

The chain recombines TRBV30 with TRBJ2-7; no clear D. Trimming stripped 4 bases from V and 0 bases from J, with 7 bases between. The CDR3 runs to 12 residues. CDR1 GTSNPN and CDR2 SVGIG come from the germline V gene (reference sequence). The CDR3 region is CAWTEGSYEQYF. The CDR3 DNA reads TGTGCCTGGACTGAAGGCTCCTACGAGCAGTACTTC.

The J gene is TRBJ2-3, the V gene TRBV19; tentatively, D is TRBD1 (6 bases). The length of the CDR3 is 14 residues. Germline CDR1 LNHDA, CDR2 SQIVND (reference sequence). The germline V and J ends were trimmed by 7 bases and 2 bases, with 13 bases remaining between them. The CDR3 DNA is TGTGCCAGTACCCTAGGACAGACCACAGATACGCAGTATTTT. Translated: CASTLGQTTDTQYF.

This clone was counted once. This sequence joins TRBV19 and TRBJ1-1; 8 bases align to TRBD1. Per germline, CDR1 LNHDA and CDR2 SQIVND (reference sequence). This CDR3 comprises 14 residues. The V and J ends lost 9 bases and 4 bases, in that order; junction bases with no gene match: 10. This CDR3 reads CASRGQGAGTEAFF. The CDR3 DNA sequence: TGTGCCAGCAGGGGGCAGGGGGCTGGCACTGAAGCTTTCTTT.

This sequence joins TRBV10-3 and TRBJ2-7; tentatively, D is TRBD2 (6 bases). The CDR3 contains 16 residues. With 0 bases removed from V and 1 base from J, the gap between germline ends came to 13 bases. CDR1 is ENHRY and CDR2 is SYGVKD in the germline V gene. The CDR3 nucleotides are TGTGCCATCAGTGAGTCGGGGGGATCCAGATCCTACGAGCAGTACTTC. It is translated as CAISESGGSRSYEQYF.

This clone was detected once. V is TRBV20-1 and J is TRBJ2-3; 7 positions match TRBD2. V was pared by 3 bases and J by 1 base, with 4 bases of the junction left unmatched. The CDR3 has 14 amino acids. Germline loops: CDR1 DFQATT, CDR2 SNEGSKA (reference sequence). The CDR3 DNA is TGCAGTGCTAGTATTCTAGCGGGCACAGATACGCAGTATTTT. This gives the protein CSASILAGTDTQYF.

This chain uses TRBV3-1 (or the pseudogene TRBV3-2) with TRBJ2-1, with 9 bases identical to TRBD2. Trimming cost V 2 bases and J 8 bases; bases outside gene matches: 4. CDR3 length: 14 residues. The V gene's germline CDR1 is LGHDT and CDR2 YNNKEL (reference sequence). In DNA, the CDR3 is TGTGCCAGCAGCCAAAGCGGACTAGCGTATGAGCAGTTCTTC. As protein: CASSQSGLAYEQFF.

The chain uses TRBV5-4 and TRBJ2-3, with D perhaps matching TRBD2 (5 bases). Deletions cut 0 bases from V and 1 base from J, with 9 bases between. Germline CDR1 reads SGHNT; CDR2 reads YYREEE (reference sequence). The CDR3 has 15 amino acids. The DNA for the CDR3 is TGTGCCAGCAGCTTGGAGGTTAGCGGCACAGATACGCAGTATTTT. The encoded protein is CASSLEVSGTDTQYF.

J is TRBJ1-2 and V is TRBV6-1; tentatively, D is TRBD1 (5 bases). V shed 2 bases and J shed 7 bases, with 14 bases lying between them. Germline V CDR1 and CDR2: MNHNS, SASEGT. CDR3 length equals 14 residues. In nucleotides, the CDR3 is TGTGCCAGCAGTGAAAGGCCTCCTGGGGGTGGCTACACCTTC. It yields the protein CASSERPPGGGYTF.

About this clone: The sample carries other DNA sequences with the same CDR3. This chain joins TRBV7-2 and TRBJ2-7, with a tentative D call TRBD2 (6 bases). Deletions cut 4 bases from V and 0 bases from J, with 10 bases between. CDR1 SGHTA and CDR2 FQGNSA come from the germline V gene. The CDR3 sequence is 14 residues long. For the CDR3, the DNA is TGTGCCAGCAGCTCGGGACTCCTCTCCTACGAGCAGTACTTC. As protein: CASSSGLLSYEQYF.

V gene TRBV28 combines with J gene TRBJ1-2; D is undetermined. Germline V gene lookup returns CDR1 MDHEN and CDR2 SYDVKM. The CDR3 loop spans 16 amino acids. V lost 6 bases, J lost 3 bases, and 20 bases lay in between. As DNA, the CDR3 is TGTGCCAGCAGCCTCGGTTCGGGAGAGGTAGACTATGGCTACACCTTC. Translated: CASSLGSGEVDYGYTF.